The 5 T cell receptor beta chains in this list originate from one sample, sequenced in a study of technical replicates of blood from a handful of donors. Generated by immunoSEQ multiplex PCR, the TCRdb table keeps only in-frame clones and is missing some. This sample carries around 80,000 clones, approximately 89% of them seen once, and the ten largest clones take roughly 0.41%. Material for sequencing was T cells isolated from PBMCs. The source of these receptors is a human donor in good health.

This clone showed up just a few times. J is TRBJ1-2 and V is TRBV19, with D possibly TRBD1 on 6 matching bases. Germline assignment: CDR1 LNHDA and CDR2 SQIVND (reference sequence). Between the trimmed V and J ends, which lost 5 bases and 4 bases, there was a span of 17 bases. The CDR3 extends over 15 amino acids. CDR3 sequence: CASSLSGQLSYGYTF. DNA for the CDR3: TGTGCCAGTAGTCTCAGTGGACAGCTGAGCTATGGCTACACCTTC.

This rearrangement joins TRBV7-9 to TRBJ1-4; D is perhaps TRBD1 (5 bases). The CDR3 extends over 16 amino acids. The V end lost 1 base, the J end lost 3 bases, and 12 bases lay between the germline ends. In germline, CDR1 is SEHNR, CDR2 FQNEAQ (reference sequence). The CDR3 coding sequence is TGTGCCAGCAGCTTAGGCGGGGGGAGGGCTAATGAAAAACTGTTTTTT. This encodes CASSLGGGRANEKLFF.

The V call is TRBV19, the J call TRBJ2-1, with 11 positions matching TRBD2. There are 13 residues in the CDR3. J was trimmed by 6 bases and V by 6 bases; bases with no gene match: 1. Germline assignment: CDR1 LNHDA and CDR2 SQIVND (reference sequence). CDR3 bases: TGTGCCAGTAGGACTAGCGGGGCCAATGAGCAGTTCTTC. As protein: CASRTSGANEQFF.

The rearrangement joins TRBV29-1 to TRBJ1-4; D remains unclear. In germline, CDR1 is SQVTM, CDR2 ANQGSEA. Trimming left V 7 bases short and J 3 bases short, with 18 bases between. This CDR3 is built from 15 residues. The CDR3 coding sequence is TGCAGCGCAGAGGGAGGATTTGAGTCTAATGAAAAACTGTTTTTT. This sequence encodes CSAEGGFESNEKLFF.

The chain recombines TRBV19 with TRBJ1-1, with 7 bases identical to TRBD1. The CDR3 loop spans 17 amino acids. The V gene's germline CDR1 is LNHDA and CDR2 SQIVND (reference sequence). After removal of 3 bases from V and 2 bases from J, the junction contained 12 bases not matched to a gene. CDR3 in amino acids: CASSILRGLNDNTEAFF. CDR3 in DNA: TGTGCCAGTAGTATCCTAAGGGGGCTAAATGACAACACTGAAGCTTTCTTT.